This entry describes one TCR beta chain. These data come from a study of PD-L1 blockade in urothelial cancer. This table comes from immunoSEQ multiplex PCR, and its TCRdb copy is limited to in-frame clones, with some not included. Of under 50,000 clones in the sample, 80% to 95% are singletons; the top ten hold 8.3%. Deletions cut 3 bases from V and 4 bases from J, with 7 bases between. The CDR3 length is 13 residues. Germline loops: CDR1 SGHTA, CDR2 FQGNSA. The sample here was PBMCs, taken around atezolizumab (anti-PD-L1) treatment. This rearrangement joins TRBV7-2 to TRBJ1-5; TRBD1 is a possible D gene (5 bases). The receptor comes from a man aged 65 to 85 with urothelial cancer. The CDR3 protein is CASSFGGNQPQHF. The CDR3 nucleotides are TGTGCCAGCAGCTTCGGGGGAAATCAGCCCCAGCATTTT.